This TCR beta chain was sequenced in a study of PD-L1 blockade in urothelial cancer (dated by TCRdb to 2016 to 2017). As for the study more broadly: Therapy was started around 2014 for all patients, and atezolizumab 1,200 mg was administered intravenously every 3 weeks. An exploratory multi-omic analysis was conducted of the somatic, immune and clinical correlates of response to PD-L1 blockade with atezolizumab in urothelial cancer. Durable clinical benefit was defined as progression-free survival longer than 6 months, and TCR features were also tested against progression-free and overall survival. Blood samples yielded a median of approximately 150,000 T cells and more than 80,000 unique TCRs, with median clonality approximately 0.08. Twenty-five of 29 patients were males with bladder-origin urothelial cancer, and 18 of 29 reported a prior smoking history. An ECOG performance status of 0 or 1 was recorded for the patients, and 0 to 3 prior chemotherapy regimens had been received by the patients. Twenty-nine patients had pretreatment blood TCR-seq, some 24 had at least one posttreatment blood collection, and some 24 had tumor TCR-seq. About 10 patients achieved durable clinical benefit and approximately 20 did not. Blood samples were analyzed at 3 weeks after treatment start (second dose) and at 6 weeks after treatment start. In the same patients, pretreatment tumors underwent whole exome sequencing and RNA sequencing in addition to TCR sequencing. TCR sequencing covered pretreatment tumor samples and matched, serially collected peripheral blood taken before and after atezolizumab treatment.

Germline trimming: 1 base from V, 1 base from J; junction bases outside gene matches: 15. The CDR3 runs 20 residues from the cysteine to the phenylalanine. The CDR3 DNA has 60 bases and is translated from base 1. The germline V gene sets CDR1 to MGHRA and CDR2 to YSYEKL. Notes on this clone: This clone's antigen is unknown. No base qualities exist here, and no much larger clone lies one base off it.

Each PCR received spiked-in synthetic TCR analog templates so that absolute template abundance could be estimated from read counts. TCRbeta CDR3 regions were amplified from genomic DNA with bias-controlled V and J gene primers using the immunoSEQ assay. Rearranged TCRbeta segments were sequenced at approximately 20X coverage. In the paper's pipeline: Clustering was used to correct sequencing errors, and CDR3s were annotated against IMGT to assign V, D and J genes. Only productive TCRbeta rearrangements were used in downstream analyses, excluding out-of-frame or stop-codon sequences. Clonality was calculated as one minus the Shannon entropy normalized by the log of the number of unique productive sequences. Clones differing between time points or between blood and tumor were identified using Fisher's exact test with Benjamini-Hochberg correction, with an adjusted p below 0.01 applied as the threshold. TCRdb holds this immuneACCESS table with in-frame rearrangements only. Some clones are missing; in checked studies, unresolved V genes explain under half, and the rest has no known cause. The V and J calls and clone size come from that table; D and trimming were worked out from the DNA. The table for this sample lists tens of thousands of clones; 70% to 90% of them were counted only once. The ten biggest clones cover approximately 16% of the sample.

Results the study describes overall, beyond this receptor: Greater expansion of tumor-associated TCR clones in peripheral blood 3 weeks after the start of treatment was observed in patients with durable benefit (n of about 20, p = 0.022). Improved progression-free and overall survival was associated with having pretreatment peripheral blood TCR clonality below the median. Because the sample size was small (n ≈ 28) and many of the analyses were exploratory, the results are meant to be hypothesis-generating.

The cohort comprised more than 25 patients with locally advanced or metastatic urothelial carcinoma treated at Memorial Sloan Kettering on a trial protocol. Peripheral blood mononuclear cells were collected pretreatment and during treatment, at between 1 and 8 total time points per patient. The Qiagen DNeasy Blood extraction kit was used to purify genomic DNA from total PBMCs and tumor samples. PBMCs were collected pretreatment and during treatment and were isolated and stored as previously described. The source is a man aged 55 to 69 with urothelial cancer. The specimen comprised PBMCs, sampled around atezolizumab (anti-PD-L1) treatment. The rearrangement combines TRBV4-1 with TRBJ1-4, with TRBD1 matching 7 junction bases. The DNA reads as follows: TGCGCCAGCAGCCAAGTCATAGGACAGCCAGGGGGAAGAACTAATGAAAAACTGTTTTTT. Translated, it gives CASSQVIGQPGGRTNEKLFF.